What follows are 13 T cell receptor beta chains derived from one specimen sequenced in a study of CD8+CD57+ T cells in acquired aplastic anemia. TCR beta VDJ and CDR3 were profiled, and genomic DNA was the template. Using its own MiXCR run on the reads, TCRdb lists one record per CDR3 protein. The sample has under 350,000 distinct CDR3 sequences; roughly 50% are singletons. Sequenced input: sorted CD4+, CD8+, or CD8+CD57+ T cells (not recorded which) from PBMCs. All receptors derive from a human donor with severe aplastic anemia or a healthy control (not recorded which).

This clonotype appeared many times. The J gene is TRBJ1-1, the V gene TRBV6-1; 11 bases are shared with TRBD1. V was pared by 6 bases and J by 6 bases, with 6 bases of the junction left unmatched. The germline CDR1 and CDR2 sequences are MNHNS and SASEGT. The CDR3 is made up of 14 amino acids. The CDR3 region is CASREDRGRPEAFF. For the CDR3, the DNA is TGTGCCAGCAGGGAGGACAGGGGGCGGCCTGAAGCTTTCTTT.

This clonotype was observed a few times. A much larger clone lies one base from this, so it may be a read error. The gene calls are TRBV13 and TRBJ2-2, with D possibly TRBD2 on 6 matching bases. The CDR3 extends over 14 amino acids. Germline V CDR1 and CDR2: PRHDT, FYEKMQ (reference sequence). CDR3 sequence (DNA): TGTGCCAGCAGCTTGGTACTGAACACCGGGGGGCTGTTTTTT. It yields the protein CASSLVLNTGGLFF.

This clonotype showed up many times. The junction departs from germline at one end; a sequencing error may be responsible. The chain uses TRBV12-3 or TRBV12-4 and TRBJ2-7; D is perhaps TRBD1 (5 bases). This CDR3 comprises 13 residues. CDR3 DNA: TGTGCCAGCTGCTGGACAACCTCCTCCGAGCAGTACTTC. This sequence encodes CASCWTTSSEQYF.

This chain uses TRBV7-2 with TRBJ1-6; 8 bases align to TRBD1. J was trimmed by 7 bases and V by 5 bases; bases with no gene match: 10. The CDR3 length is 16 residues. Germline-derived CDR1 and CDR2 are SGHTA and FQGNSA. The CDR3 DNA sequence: TGTGCCAGCAGCCAAGCCAGGGGGCGGGAGAATTCACCCCTCCACTTT. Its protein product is CASSQARGRENSPLHF.

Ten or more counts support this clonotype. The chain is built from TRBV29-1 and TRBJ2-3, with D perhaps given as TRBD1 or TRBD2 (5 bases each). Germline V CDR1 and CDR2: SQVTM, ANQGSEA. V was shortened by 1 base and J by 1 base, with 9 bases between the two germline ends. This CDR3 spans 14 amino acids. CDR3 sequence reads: CSVEGGAGTDTQYF. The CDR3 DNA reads TGCAGCGTTGAAGGAGGGGCTGGCACAGATACGCAGTATTTT.

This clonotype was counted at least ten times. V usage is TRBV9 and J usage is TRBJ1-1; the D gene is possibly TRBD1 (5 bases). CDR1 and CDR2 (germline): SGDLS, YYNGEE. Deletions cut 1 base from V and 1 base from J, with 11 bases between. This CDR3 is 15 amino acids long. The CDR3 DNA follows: TGTGCCAGCAGCGTATTTGACAGAAAGAACACTGAAGCTTTCTTT. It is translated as CASSVFDRKNTEAFF.

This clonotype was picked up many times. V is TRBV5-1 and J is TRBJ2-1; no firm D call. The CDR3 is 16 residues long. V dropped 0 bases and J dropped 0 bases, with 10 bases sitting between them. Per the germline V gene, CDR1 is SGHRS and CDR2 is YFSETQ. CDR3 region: CASSLGEAVSYNEQFF. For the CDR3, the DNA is TGCGCCAGCAGCTTGGGTGAGGCGGTCTCCTACAATGAGCAGTTCTTC.

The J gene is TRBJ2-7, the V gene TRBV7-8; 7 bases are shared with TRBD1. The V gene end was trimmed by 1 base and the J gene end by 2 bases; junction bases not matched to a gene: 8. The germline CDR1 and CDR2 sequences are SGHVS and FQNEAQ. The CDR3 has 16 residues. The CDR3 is CASSLVAQGMPYEQYF. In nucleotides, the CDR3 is TGTGCCAGCAGCTTAGTAGCACAGGGGATGCCCTACGAGCAGTACTTC.

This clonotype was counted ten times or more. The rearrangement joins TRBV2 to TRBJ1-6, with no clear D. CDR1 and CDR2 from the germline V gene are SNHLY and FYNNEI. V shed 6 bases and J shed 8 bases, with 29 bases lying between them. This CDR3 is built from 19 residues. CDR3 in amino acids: CASRGVTPGPKSNHSPLHF. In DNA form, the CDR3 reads TGTGCCAGCAGGGGCGTTACTCCAGGACCAAAATCAAATCATTCACCCCTCCACTTT.

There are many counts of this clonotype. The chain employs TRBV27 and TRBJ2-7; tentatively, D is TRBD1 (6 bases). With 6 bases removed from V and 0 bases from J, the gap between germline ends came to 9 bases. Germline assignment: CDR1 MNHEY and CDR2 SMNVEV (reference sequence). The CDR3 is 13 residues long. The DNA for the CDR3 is TGTGCCAGCAGAAAGACAGGCTCCTACGAGCAGTACTTC. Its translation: CASRKTGSYEQYF.

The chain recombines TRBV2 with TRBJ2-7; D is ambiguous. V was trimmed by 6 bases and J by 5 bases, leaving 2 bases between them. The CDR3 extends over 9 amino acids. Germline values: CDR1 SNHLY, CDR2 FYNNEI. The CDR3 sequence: CASSNEQYF. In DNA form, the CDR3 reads TGTGCCAGCAGCAACGAGCAGTACTTC.

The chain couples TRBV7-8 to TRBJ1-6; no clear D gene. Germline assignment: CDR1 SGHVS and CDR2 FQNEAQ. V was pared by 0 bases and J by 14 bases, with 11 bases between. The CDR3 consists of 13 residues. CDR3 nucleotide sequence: TGTGCCAGCAGCTTAGCGTCGAGAGAGGCCCTCCACTTT. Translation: CASSLASREALHF. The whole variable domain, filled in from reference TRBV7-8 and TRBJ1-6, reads GAGVSQSPRYKVAKRGQDVALRCDPISGHVSLFWYQQALGQGPEFLTYFQNEAQLDKSGLPSDRFFAERPEGSVSTLKIQRTQQEDSAVYLCASSLASREALHFGNGTRLTVT.

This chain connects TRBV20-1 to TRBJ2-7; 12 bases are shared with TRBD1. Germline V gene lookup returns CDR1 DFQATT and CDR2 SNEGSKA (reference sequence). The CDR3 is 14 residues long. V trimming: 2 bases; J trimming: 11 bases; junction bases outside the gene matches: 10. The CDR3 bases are TGCAGTGCTAGAATCAGGGACAGGGGGCCCCTGGAGTACTTC. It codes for CSARIRDRGPLEYF.